This T cell receptor (beta chain) was found in a study of primary melanoma T cells and metastatic recurrence (dated by TCRdb to 2018 to 2021). In terms of the full investigation: The cohort was made up of around 210 primary melanomas of stage T2 to T4, with thickness greater than 1 mm. The sequencing-derived T-cell fraction was compared with histopathological grading of tumor-infiltrating lymphocytes. The study examined whether T-cell fraction and T-cell repertoire clonality in primary melanoma tumors predicted patient outcome. The T-cell fraction measured by TCR beta sequencing was weighed against progression-free survival, the clinical outcome chosen for the comparison. The paper's findings and limits, for the study overall: An effective T-cell-mediated antitumor response in primary melanoma was framed by the authors only as a suggestion, not a demonstrated mechanism. Compared with adding any other histopathological variable to tumor thickness, adding T-cell fraction reportedly produced a bigger improvement in progression-free survival prediction. Progression-free survival was reportedly predicted by the tumor T-cell fraction independently of age, mitotic rate, ulceration and thickness. A T-cell fraction above 20% appeared protective regardless of ulceration status, mitotic rate or nodal disease.

Each patient's primary melanoma had been surgically resected and was viewed as potentially curable, though still at risk of metastatic recurrence. This clone has a handful of counts. Its antigen remains undetermined. Per-base quality was not reported, and no clone a single base away is much larger than it. Library preparation was by the immunoSEQ multiplex PCR assay. Primary melanoma tumor tissue was subjected to high-throughput sequencing of the T-cell receptor beta chain. Per the source publication's procedure: Repertoire analyses included TCRB CDR3 sharing between samples and the distribution of insertions and deletions. The predictive value of the T-cell fraction was ranked against histopathological variables by a gradient-boosted model. TCRdb provides this immuneACCESS table in a form limited to in-frame rearrangements. Some clones are lacking; in checked studies, under half of them reflect an unresolved V gene, and why the rest are absent is not known. V and J calls and clone size come straight from that table; D and trimming were deduced from the DNA. In all, the sample holds around 200 clones, and 70% to 90% of those were seen once. 32% of the sample rests with the top ten.

CDR1 is given as SGHNT and CDR2 as YENEEA, both from the germline V gene. Ends trimmed: V by 3 bases, J by 2 bases; bases unmatched to a gene: 8. The CDR3 measures 16 amino acids from cysteine to phenylalanine. Only the CDR3 DNA stays, 48 bases, in frame from base 1. The sequence came from a human donor with melanoma. Sequencing input: melanoma tumor tissue. Recombination connected TRBV11-3 to TRBJ1-2; 8 junctional bases match TRBD1. The DNA is TGTGCCAGCAGCTTGGGAACACAGGGGGAAAACTATGGCTACACCTTC. Translated, this is CASSLGTQGENYGYTF.